This T cell receptor beta chain is from a study of shared clonotypes between healthy human individuals. The wider study: Every donor yielded three CD4 naive, three CD4 memory, two CD8 naive and one CD8 memory plate. General observations from the study: Naive subsets generally exceeded memory subsets in estimated richness.

This clone was observed a few times. Its antigen is undetermined. TCRdb's copy holds only in-frame clones and misses some; the assay was immunoSEQ multiplex PCR. Among about 980,000 clones listed, about 80% were seen once. V lost 4 bases, J lost 2 bases, and 4 bases stayed unmatched. This CDR3 has 15 amino acids. Germline V gene lookup returns CDR1 SGHDT and CDR2 YYEEEE. This sequence originates from a man aged 18 to 30 in good health. Sequencing input: memory CD4+ T cells sorted from blood. Subset here: CD45RA-negative fraction. The V call is TRBV5-6, the J call TRBJ1-2, with TRBD1 identical over 11 bases. Here the CDR3 DNA reads TGTGCCAGCAGCCCTTGGACAGGGGGCAACTATGGCTACACCTTC. Protein sequence: CASSPWTGGNYGYTF.